The 9 T cell receptor beta chains listed next were all sequenced from one sample in a study of cytomegalovirus exposure and HLA in healthy donors. Sequencing was performed with immunoSEQ multiplex PCR; in TCRdb, only in-frame clones are kept and a portion is missing. The profile shows 75,000 to 90,000 clones, around 95% of them singletons. Input material: PBMCs. Receptors were obtained from a woman between 18 and 30 years old in good health and CMV-seronegative.

This chain joins TRBV5-5 and TRBJ2-3, with D uncertain. The CDR3 consists of 17 residues. Trimming took off 3 bases at V and 1 base at J, with 18 bases between the two ends. Germline CDR1 reads SGHKS; CDR2 reads YYEKEE (reference sequence). CDR3 loop: CASSSPSYSIGTDTQYF. The CDR3 nucleotides are TGTGCCAGCAGCTCCCCCTCGTACTCCATAGGCACAGATACGCAGTATTTT.

This rearrangement joins TRBV9 to TRBJ2-1, with TRBD1 as a possible D gene (5 bases). V was cut by 2 bases and J by 6 bases, with 12 bases left in between. Germline lookup yields CDR1 SGDLS and CDR2 YYNGEE. The CDR3 consists of 14 residues. This chain's CDR3 is CASSVGQGLNEQFF. In nucleotides, the CDR3 is TGTGCCAGCAGCGTCGGGCAGGGCCTCAATGAGCAGTTCTTC.

J is TRBJ1-1 and V is TRBV11-3; no firm D call. V was clipped by 4 bases and J by 1 base, with 13 bases between them. Germline V gene data show CDR1 as SGHNT and CDR2 as YENEEA. This CDR3 is 15 amino acids long. The chain's CDR3 is CASSSTHGKNTEAFF. The CDR3 DNA reads as TGTGCCAGCAGCTCTACACACGGGAAGAACACTGAAGCTTTCTTT.

The chain is built from TRBV7-2 and TRBJ2-7, with 8 bases lining up with TRBD1. This CDR3 region has 15 residues. V shed 5 bases and J 4 bases; nucleotides not matched to a gene: 10. CDR1 SGHTA and CDR2 FQGNSA come from the germline V gene. CDR3 loop: CASSLHQGARYEQYF. In DNA, the CDR3 is TGTGCCAGCAGCCTACACCAGGGGGCCCGGTACGAGCAGTACTTC.

The chain links TRBV7-2 to TRBJ2-5, with 8 bases that match TRBD2. Germline V CDR1 and CDR2: SGHTA, FQGNSA. V shed 3 bases and J 6 bases; nucleotides not matched to a gene: 3. The CDR3 has 13 residues. The CDR3 region has the DNA TGTGCCAGCAGCTTTGGGACTAGTAAGACCCAGTACTTC. Protein product: CASSFGTSKTQYF. Together with reference TRBV7-2 and TRBJ2-5, the CDR3 gives the full variable domain: GAGVSQSPSNKVTEKGKDVELRCDPISGHTALYWYRQSLGQGLEFLIYFQGNSAPDKSGLPSDRFSAERTGGSVSTLTIQRTQQEDSAVYLCASSFGTSKTQYFGPGTRLLVL.

V is TRBV29-1 and J is TRBJ1-1; unclear D gene. Per germline, CDR1 SQVTM and CDR2 ANQGSEA. The CDR3 loop spans 13 amino acids. V shed 5 bases and J shed 1 base, with 11 bases lying between them. In DNA form, the CDR3 reads TGCAGCGTTATACCAGAAACGAACACTGAAGCTTTCTTT. Translating it yields CSVIPETNTEAFF.

The chain recombines TRBV19 with TRBJ1-1; TRBD1 matches 9 bases. Germline V CDR1 and CDR2: LNHDA, SQIVND (reference sequence). Germline trimming cut 5 bases from V and 3 bases from J; bases unmatched to any gene: 4. The CDR3 is made up of 14 amino acids. CDR3 coding DNA: TGTGCCAGTAGTCGCCGGGACAGGGACACTGAAGCTTTCTTT. Its translation: CASSRRDRDTEAFF.

This chain connects TRBV6-5 to TRBJ2-7, with D possibly being TRBD1 (5 bases). Trimming pared 6 bases from V and 1 base from J, leaving 16 bases between. The CDR3 loop spans 15 amino acids. CDR1 and CDR2 (germline): MNHEY, SVGAGI. CDR3 residues: CASRLTQDNSYEQYF. The CDR3 nucleotides are TGTGCCAGCAGACTTACTCAGGACAATTCCTACGAGCAGTACTTC.

The chain uses TRBV7-6 and TRBJ2-1; D might be TRBD1 (5 bases). This CDR3 contains 15 residues. V lost 5 bases, J lost 8 bases, and 19 bases lay in between. CDR1 and CDR2 (germline): SGHVS, FNYEAQ. CDR3 coding DNA: TGTGCCAGCAGCCCTGACCCTAGAAGGGGTGATGAGCAGTTCTTC. Its translation: CASSPDPRRGDEQFF.